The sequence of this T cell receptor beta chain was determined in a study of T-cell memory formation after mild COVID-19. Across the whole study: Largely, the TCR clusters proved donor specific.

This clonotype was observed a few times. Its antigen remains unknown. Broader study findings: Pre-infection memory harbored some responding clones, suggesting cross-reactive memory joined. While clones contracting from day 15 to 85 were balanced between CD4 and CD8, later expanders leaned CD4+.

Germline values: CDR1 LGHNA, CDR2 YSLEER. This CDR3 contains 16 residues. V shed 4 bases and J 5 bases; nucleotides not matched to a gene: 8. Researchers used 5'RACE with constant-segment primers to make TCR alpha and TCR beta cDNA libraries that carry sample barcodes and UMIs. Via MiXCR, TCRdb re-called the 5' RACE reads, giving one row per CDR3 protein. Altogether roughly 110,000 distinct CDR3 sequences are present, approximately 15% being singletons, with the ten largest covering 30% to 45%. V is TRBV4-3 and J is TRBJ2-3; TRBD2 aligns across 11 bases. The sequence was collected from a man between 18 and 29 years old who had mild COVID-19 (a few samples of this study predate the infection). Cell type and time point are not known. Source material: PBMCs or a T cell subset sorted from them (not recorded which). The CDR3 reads CASSLIAGGPEDTQYF. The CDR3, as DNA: TGCGCCAGCAGCCTAATAGCGGGGGGGCCTGAAGATACGCAGTATTTT.